This TCR beta chain appears in the sequencing data of a study of OX40 agonist ivuxolimab in advanced cancers. Study details: Having had anti-PD-1, anti-PD-L1 or anti-CTLA-4 therapy before was allowed, and about 42% had some.

Details on this clone: The target antigen is unknown.

The method was immunoSEQ multiplex PCR; TCRdb's version includes in-frame clones alone and lacks a portion of them. The sample consists of 85,000 to 130,000 clones, 90% of them appearing once. This CDR3 is 13 amino acids long. Trimming removed 5 bases at V and 2 bases at J, with 8 bases between. CDR1 and CDR2 from the germline V gene are SGHRS and YFSETQ. Broader study findings: In the 0.1 to 3.0 mg/kg range, CD4+ and CD8+ blood T cells had expanded clonally by week 6.

This chain connects TRBV5-1 to TRBJ1-3; D is undetermined. The specimen was CD4+ or CD8+ T cells sorted from blood, collected in a trial of the OX40 agonist ivuxolimab. This TCR came from an adult with an advanced solid tumor such as melanoma, head and neck, liver or kidney cancer. CDR3 nucleotide sequence: TGCGCCAGCAGGTTTGGGGCTGGAAACACCATATATTTT. Its translation: CASRFGAGNTIYF.